The 16 T cell receptor beta chains given below trace back to one sample, sequenced in a study of blood T cell repertoires in COVID-19. Profiling relied on immunoSEQ multiplex PCR, and the TCRdb table lists in-frame clones only, not all of them. This table holds 70,000 to 90,000 clones, approximately 85% found once. Specimen: peripheral blood. The receptors derive from a man aged 45-60 years with COVID-19, enrolled during active disease.

The genes are TRBV3-1 (or the pseudogene TRBV3-2) and TRBJ1-6, with 7 bases identical to TRBD1. CDR1 and CDR2 from the germline V gene are LGHDT and YNNKEL (reference sequence). This CDR3 is built from 14 residues. With V trimmed by 4 bases and J by 8 bases, 5 bases remained unmatched. The CDR3 sequence: CASSRGTEHSPLHF. CDR3 nucleotides: TGTGCCAGCAGCCGAGGGACAGAGCATTCACCCCTCCACTTT.

The V and J genes are TRBV28 and TRBJ1-5; 9 positions agree with TRBD1. Per the germline V gene, CDR1 is MDHEN and CDR2 is SYDVKM. The CDR3 contains 15 residues. V lost 8 bases to trimming and J lost 0 bases; unmatched junction nucleotides: 5. CDR3 in amino acids: CASGTGFFSNQPQHF. CDR3 in DNA: TGTGCCAGCGGGACAGGGTTTTTTAGCAATCAGCCCCAGCATTTT.

The CDR3 nucleotides read TGTGCCAGCAGTAGGTTAGCGGGAGGGCTGATCTACAATGAGCAGTTCTTC. Its protein product is CASSRLAGGLIYNEQFF. This chain links TRBV2 with TRBJ2-1; 11 bases align to TRBD2. Germline CDR1 reads SNHLY; CDR2 reads FYNNEI. With V trimmed by 5 bases and J by 3 bases, 9 bases remained unmatched. This CDR3 comprises 17 residues.

In DNA form, the CDR3 reads TGTGCCAGCAGTTTAACGACAGGGGGCAGCTCTGGGGCCAACGTCCTGACTTTC. Protein sequence: CASSLTTGGSSGANVLTF. V gene TRBV28 combines with J gene TRBJ2-6; TRBD1 matches 10 bases. V lost 2 bases to trimming and J lost 0 bases; unmatched junction nucleotides: 4. Germline CDR1 is MDHEN and CDR2 is SYDVKM. The CDR3 covers 18 residues.

The genes are TRBV5-1 and TRBJ2-3, with 8 bases matching TRBD2. The CDR3 has 16 amino acids. V shed 7 bases, J shed 1 base, and the junction held 11 bases outside the gene matches. CDR1 and CDR2 from the germline V gene are SGHRS and YFSETQ. CDR3 sequence: CASGSWREAGTDTQYF. CDR3 bases: TGCGCCAGCGGCTCCTGGCGGGAGGCTGGCACAGATACGCAGTATTTT. Full variable domain (missing parts from reference TRBV5-1 and TRBJ2-3): KAGVTQTPRYLIKTRGQQVTLSCSPISGHRSVSWYQQTPGQGLQFLFEYFSETQRNKGNFPGRFSGRQFSNSRSEMNVSTLELGDSALYLCASGSWREAGTDTQYFGPGTRLTVL.

This clone came up a few times. The chain carries TRBV2 and TRBJ2-7; 10 bases map to TRBD2. CDR3 length equals 16 residues. Germline trimming cut 7 bases from V and 2 bases from J; bases unmatched to any gene: 11. Germline V CDR1 and CDR2: SNHLY, FYNNEI. Here the CDR3 DNA reads TGTGCCAGCACTTACCCCGGGACTAGCGAAACCTACGAGCAGTACTTC. Amino acids: CASTYPGTSETYEQYF. Complete variable domain (other parts from reference TRBV2 and TRBJ2-7): EPEVTQTPSHQVTQMGQEVILRCVPISNHLYFYWYRQILGQKVEFLVSFYNNEISEKSEIFDDQFSVERPDGSNFTLKIRSTKLEDSAMYFCASTYPGTSETYEQYFGPGTRLTVT.

The chain is built from TRBV7-3 and TRBJ1-1; 7 bases fit TRBD1. V was pared by 5 bases and J by 8 bases, with 8 bases of the junction left unmatched. In germline, CDR1 is SGHTA, CDR2 FQGTGA. The CDR3 totals 13 residues. CDR3 loop: CASSLTRTGEAFF. CDR3 nucleotides: TGTGCCAGCAGCCTTACCCGGACAGGAGAAGCTTTCTTT.

The chain links TRBV6-5 to TRBJ1-2, with D possibly being TRBD1 (6 bases). The CDR3 has 13 residues. The germline V gene has CDR1 MNHEY and CDR2 SVGAGI. V shed 11 bases and J shed 4 bases, with 17 bases lying between them. CDR3 loop: CALMGGLGYGYTF. The CDR3 coding sequence is TGTGCCCTGATGGGGGGGCTCGGCTATGGCTACACCTTC.

This sequence joins TRBV7-9 and TRBJ1-2; maybe TRBD1 (5 bases). There are 15 residues in the CDR3. Trimming shortened V by 1 base and J by 0 bases, and 9 bases separated the two germline ends. Germline V gene data show CDR1 as SEHNR and CDR2 as FQNEAQ (reference sequence). The CDR3 loop reads CASSLGGEANYGYTF. The CDR3 nucleotides read TGTGCCAGCAGCTTAGGGGGGGAAGCTAACTATGGCTACACCTTC.

The chain joins TRBV7-2 to TRBJ2-3; maybe TRBD2 (5 bases). This CDR3 comprises 16 residues. Germline V gene lookup returns CDR1 SGHTA and CDR2 FQGNSA. The germline V and J ends were trimmed by 3 bases and 1 base, with 14 bases remaining between them. CDR3 amino acids: CASSLGQRRGTDTQYF. In DNA, the CDR3 is TGTGCCAGCAGCTTGGGTCAGAGGCGGGGCACAGATACGCAGTATTTT.

The chain joins TRBV7-9 to TRBJ1-1; D gene uncertain. Trimming removed 1 base from V and 5 bases from J, with 11 bases in between. Germline lookup yields CDR1 SEHNR and CDR2 FQNEAQ (reference sequence). The CDR3 is made up of 14 amino acids. The CDR3: CASSLEVARTEAFF. As DNA, the CDR3 is TGTGCCAGCAGCTTAGAAGTTGCCAGAACTGAAGCTTTCTTT.

The gene calls are TRBV5-1 and TRBJ2-5; TRBD1 aligns across 10 bases. The CDR3 is 13 residues long. The germline gives CDR1 SGHRS, CDR2 YFSETQ. V was clipped by 4 bases and J by 4 bases; unmatched bases: 1. CDR3 sequence reads: CASSRDRGETQYF. In DNA, the CDR3 is TGCGCCAGCAGCCGGGACAGGGGAGAGACCCAGTACTTC.

The chain combines TRBV6-5 with TRBJ2-1, with TRBD1 matching over 11 bases. Germline V lookup: CDR1 MNHEY, CDR2 SVGAGI. The V segment lost 10 bases and the J segment 9 bases; nucleotides outside the gene matches: 8. This CDR3 spans 13 amino acids. CDR3 in amino acids: CAIPDRGHVEQFF. The CDR3 DNA reads as TGTGCCATCCCGGACAGGGGGCATGTTGAGCAGTTCTTC.

The chain couples TRBV29-1 to TRBJ1-2; D is uncertain. V lost 5 bases to trimming and J lost 4 bases, with 11 bases between them. The CDR3 sequence is 12 residues long. CDR1 is SQVTM, CDR2 ANQGSEA, per germline. CDR3 residues: CSVLAASYGYTF. CDR3 DNA sequence: TGCAGCGTTCTCGCGGCCTCCTATGGCTACACCTTC.

The rearrangement joins TRBV5-1 to TRBJ1-2, with D possibly TRBD1 on 6 matching bases. There are 15 residues in the CDR3. Germline CDR1 reads SGHRS; CDR2 reads YFSETQ. Trimming left V 0 bases short and J 2 bases short, with 11 bases between. The CDR3 nucleotides read TGCGCCAGCAGCTTGGATGCGGGGGGCAACTATGGCTACACCTTC. Translating it yields CASSLDAGGNYGYTF. The entire variable domain, with the rest obtained from reference TRBV5-1 and TRBJ1-2, is as follows: KAGVTQTPRYLIKTRGQQVTLSCSPISGHRSVSWYQQTPGQGLQFLFEYFSETQRNKGNFPGRFSGRQFSNSRSEMNVSTLELGDSALYLCASSLDAGGNYGYTFGSGTRLTVV.

V usage is TRBV5-4 and J usage is TRBJ2-4; possible D gene TRBD2, 6 bases. V dropped 2 bases and J dropped 1 base, with 10 bases sitting between them. Germline V gene lookup returns CDR1 SGHNT and CDR2 YYREEE (reference sequence). This CDR3 is built from 15 residues. CDR3 DNA sequence: TGTGCCAGCAGCTTAGGCGGGGAGGCCAAAAACATTCAGTACTTC. Its protein is CASSLGGEAKNIQYF. Variable domain in full (rest from reference TRBV5-4 and TRBJ2-4): ETGVTQSPTHLIKTRGQQVTLRCSSQSGHNTVSWYQQALGQGPQFIFQYYREEENGRGNFPPRFSGLQFPNYSSELNVNALELDDSALYLCASSLGGEAKNIQYFGAGTRLSVL.